This T cell receptor beta chain was captured in a study of blood T cell repertoires in COVID-19. About the study: Whether acute or convalescent, the COVID-19 samples came from the United States, Italy and Spain. The analysed material was cDNA or gDNA that came from T cells, B-cell-depleted T cells, or PBMCs.

Original handling: Amplifying reference gene primers gave estimates of nucleated cell counts. The data were produced by immunoSEQ multiplex PCR, yet TCRdb's version contains in-frame clones alone and is incomplete. V, J and clone size are those of that table, while D and trimming were read from the DNA. The sample has roughly 360,000 clones; 81% are singletons. Germline loops: CDR1 SEHNR, CDR2 FQNEAQ (reference sequence). Trimming took 1 base from V and 4 from J; bases not matched to a gene: 10. The CDR3 contains 18 residues. The sequence derives from a human donor with acute or convalescent COVID-19. The donor label of this sample is uncertain. Sequencing was done on a sample of peripheral blood. The chain carries TRBV7-9 and TRBJ1-6, with TRBD1 identical over 7 bases. CDR3 sequence reads: CASSLEGTVPLYNSPLHF. The CDR3 coding sequence is TGTGCCAGCAGCTTAGAGGGGACAGTCCCTTTATATAATTCACCCCTCCACTTT.